This TCR beta chain was recorded in a study of untreated major depressive disorder (dated by TCRdb to 2016 to 2018). Turning to the overall study: A cross-sectional case-control design was used to compare T cell phenotype and TCR repertoire between antidepressant-free major depressive disorder patients and individually matched non-depressed controls. Differences in Vbeta 5.1, Vbeta 11 and Vbeta 22 usage observed by flow cytometry in the whole cohort were followed up by sequencing.

The Qiagen DNeasy Blood and Tissue Kit was used to extract total genomic DNA from the purified CD4+ T cells. Amplification and sequencing of the TCRbeta CDR3 region, as defined according to IMGT, were carried out with immunoSEQ immunosequencing protocols. The source study handled its data this way. Preprocessing of raw sequence data for PCR and sequencing error correction was performed by the immunoSEQ service. The sequence data were imported into the immunoSEQ Analyzer and were further analyzed using VDJtools v1.0.7. The paired Wilcoxon signed-rank test was applied to assess differences between patients and controls. TCRdb retrieved this table from immuneACCESS and kept in-frame rearrangements only. Not all clones are present; in checked studies, unresolved V genes account for under half, and no reason is known for the remainder. V, J and clone size were drawn from that table, and D and trimming were deduced from the DNA. Present in this sample are some 27,000 clones, 90% to 95% of which were seen just once. The ten largest clonotypes hold 0.55% to 0.9% of the sample.

From the germline V gene, CDR1 is SQVTM and CDR2 is ANQGSEA. V drops 4 bases and J drops 1 base, leaving 4 bases in between. From the cysteine through the phenylalanine, the CDR3 covers 12 amino acids. Left in the record is the CDR3 DNA by itself, 36 bases read in frame from the first base. What the work shows at the level of the full study, not this receptor alone: TRBV25-01 and TRBV02-01 usage followed the flow-cytometry pattern but did not reach statistical significance in the sequencing data. Strict matching and exclusion criteria produced a comparatively small study sample, limiting generalizability of findings. The top five TRBV05-01 clones in every sequenced subject were all private clones. In CD4+ T cells, sequencing confirmed that depressed patients used TRBV05-01 (Vbeta 5.1) more than controls did, with a one-tailed test giving p = 0.040. The sequencing comparisons used one-tailed planned tests on only three preselected Vbeta families.

For this clone: Its target antigen remains unknown. Per-base qualities were not stored, and no clone one base away is much larger.

Each depressed patient was pairwise matched to a non-depressed control for sex, age, current smoking status and body mass index. Every participant in the study was of European descent. A DSM-IV diagnosis of major depressive disorder and a Hamilton Rating Scale for Depression score of at least 18 were present in all patients. No psychiatric medication, including antidepressants, had been taken by patients for at least 8 weeks before enrollment. Among patients, depression severity was moderate to severe. Major medical conditions, Axis I/II comorbidities, regular medication or illicit drug use, and drinking over 100 g alcohol a week were all grounds for excluding any participant. Roughly 28 ml of peripheral blood was collected from each participant into EDTA tubes. Magnetic negative selection with the BD IMag Human CD4 T Lymphocyte Enrichment Set was used to purify CD4+ T cells from thawed PBMCs. Flow cytometry confirmed that the CD4+ enrichment method typically gave around 95% purity. A subgroup of a few case-control pairs, chosen blind to the chemokine receptor expression and flow-cytometric repertoire skewing results, underwent TCRbeta sequencing. Every blood sample was taken in the morning at 8:00 a.m., after which PBMCs were separated out using Ficoll-Hypaque gradient centrifugation. PBMCs were cryopreserved by gradual cooling to -80 degrees C and were kept in liquid nitrogen until assay.

The rearranged segments are TRBV29-1 and TRBJ2-2, with an unclear D gene assignment. This receptor was obtained from a woman aged 25 to 39 with major depressive disorder. Sample: CD4+ T cells from PBMCs. The CDR3 protein: CSVVKNTGELFF. The DNA sequence is TGCAGCGTTGTCAAGAACACCGGGGAGCTGTTTTTT.